This is a list of T cell receptor beta chains from one sample in a study of T cells in Graves' hyperthyroidism and ophthalmopathy. From the multiplex PCR reads, TCRdb called clonotypes with MiXCR, one entry per CDR3 protein. Among roughly 420,000 distinct CDR3 sequences listed, about a sixth were seen once. Sequencing was carried out using blood. The receptors were sampled from a woman aged 18 to 35 with Graves' hyperthyroidism. Both conserved end residues are part of each CDR3. Each record gives: D gene, V gene, J gene, CDR3 protein. The D gene is left open where the match is weak.

TRBD2	TRBV19	TRBJ2-3	CASSPSGGGGDTQYF
NA	TRBV2	TRBJ1-2	CASSEAQAFYGYTF
NA	TRBV4-1	TRBJ2-4	CASSLFTEPGVKNIQYF
NA	TRBV29-1	TRBJ1-2	CSIRGVYGYTF
NA	TRBV5-6	TRBJ2-1	CASSFIGEQFF
NA	TRBV6-1	TRBJ2-2	CASSEFTVTGELFF
NA	TRBV10-3	TRBJ2-1	CAISDPPYPSQFF
TRBD2	TRBV7-9	TRBJ2-1	CAGSPRAGGPGNEQFF
TRBD2	TRBV9	TRBJ2-1	CASSVAPSGRAWRNEQFF
TRBD2	TRBV6-1	TRBJ2-7	CASSYTPRGGYEQYF
NA	TRBV29-1	TRBJ1-1	CSVHTRGGLNTEAFF
NA	TRBV7-9	TRBJ2-7	CASSLNSRSYEQYF
NA	TRBV7-2	TRBJ2-1	CASSLAPGHPSYNEQFF
TRBD1	TRBV2	TRBJ1-4	CASEGQWPTNEKLFF
TRBD1	TRBV27	TRBJ1-1	CASSPGQGDLDSEAFF
TRBD2	TRBV6-1	TRBJ2-3	CASSEGGGSDTQYF
NA	TRBV12-5	TRBJ1-4	CASGLSMTVSNEKLFF
NA	TRBV5-1	TRBJ2-1	CASSRTSHYNEQFF
TRBD1	TRBV2	TRBJ1-2	CASSPGQGYGVTF
NA	TRBV2	TRBJ1-1	CASGLQGSTEAFF
TRBD2	TRBV12-3/TRBV12-4	TRBJ2-3	CASSGLAGARPDTQYF
NA	TRBV5-5	TRBJ1-4	CASSLYRVPMWTNEKLFF